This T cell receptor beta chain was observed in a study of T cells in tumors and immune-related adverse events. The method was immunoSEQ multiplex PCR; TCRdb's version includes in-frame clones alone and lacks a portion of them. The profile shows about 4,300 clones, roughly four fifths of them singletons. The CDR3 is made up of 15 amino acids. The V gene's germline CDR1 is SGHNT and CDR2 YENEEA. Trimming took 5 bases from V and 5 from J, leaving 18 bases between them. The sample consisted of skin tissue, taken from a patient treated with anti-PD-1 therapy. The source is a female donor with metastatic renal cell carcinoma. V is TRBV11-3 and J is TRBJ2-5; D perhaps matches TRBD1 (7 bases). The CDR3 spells CASSLSGRGHETQYF. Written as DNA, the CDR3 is TGTGCCAGCAGCCTTAGCGGTAGGGGGCATGAGACCCAGTACTTC.